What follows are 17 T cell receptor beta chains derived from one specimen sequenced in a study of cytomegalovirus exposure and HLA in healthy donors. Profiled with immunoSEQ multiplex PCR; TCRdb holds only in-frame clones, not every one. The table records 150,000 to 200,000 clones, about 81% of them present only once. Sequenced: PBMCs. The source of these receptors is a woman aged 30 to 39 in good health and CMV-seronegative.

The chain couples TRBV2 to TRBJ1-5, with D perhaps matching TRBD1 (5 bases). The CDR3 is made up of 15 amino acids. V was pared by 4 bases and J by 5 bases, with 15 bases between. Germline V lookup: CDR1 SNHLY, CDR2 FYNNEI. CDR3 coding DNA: TGTGCCAGCAGTGTGAGGAGGGGCGGGGATCAGCCCCAGCATTTT. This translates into CASSVRRGGDQPQHF.

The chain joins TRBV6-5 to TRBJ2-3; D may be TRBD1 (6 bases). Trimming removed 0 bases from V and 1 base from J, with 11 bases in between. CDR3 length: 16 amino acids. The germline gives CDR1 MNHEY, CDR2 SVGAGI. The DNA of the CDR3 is TGTGCCAGCAGTTACTCGCACAGGGACGGCACAGATACGCAGTATTTT. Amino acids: CASSYSHRDGTDTQYF.

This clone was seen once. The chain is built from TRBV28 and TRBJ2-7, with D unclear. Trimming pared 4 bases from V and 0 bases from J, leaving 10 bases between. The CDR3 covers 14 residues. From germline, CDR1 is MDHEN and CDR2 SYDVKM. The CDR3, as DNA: TGTGCCAGCAGTTCCGGGTCCTTCTCCTACGAGCAGTACTTC. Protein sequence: CASSSGSFSYEQYF.

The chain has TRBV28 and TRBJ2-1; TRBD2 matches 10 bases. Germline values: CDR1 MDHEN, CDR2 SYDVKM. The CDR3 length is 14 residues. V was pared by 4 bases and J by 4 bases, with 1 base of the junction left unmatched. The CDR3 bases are TGTGCCAGCAGTTGGACTAGCGGATACAATGAGCAGTTCTTC. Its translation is CASSWTSGYNEQFF.

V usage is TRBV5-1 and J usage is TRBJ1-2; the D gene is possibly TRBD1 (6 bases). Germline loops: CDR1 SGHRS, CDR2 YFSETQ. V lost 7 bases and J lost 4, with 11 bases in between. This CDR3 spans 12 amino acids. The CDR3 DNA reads TGCGCCAGCGCGGGGGCAGGCTATGGCTACACCTTC. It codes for CASAGAGYGYTF.

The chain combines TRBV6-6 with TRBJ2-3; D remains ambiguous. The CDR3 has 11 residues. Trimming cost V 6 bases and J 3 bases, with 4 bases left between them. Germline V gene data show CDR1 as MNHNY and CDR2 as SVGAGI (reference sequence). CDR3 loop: CASSSTDTQYF. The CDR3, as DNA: TGTGCCAGCAGCTCGACAGATACGCAGTATTTT.

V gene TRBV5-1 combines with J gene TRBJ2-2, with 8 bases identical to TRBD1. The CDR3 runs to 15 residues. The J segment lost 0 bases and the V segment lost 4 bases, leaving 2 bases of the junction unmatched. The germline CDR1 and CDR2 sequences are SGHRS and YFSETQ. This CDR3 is CASSPQGANTGELFF. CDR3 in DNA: TGCGCCAGCAGCCCACAGGGGGCGAACACCGGGGAGCTGTTTTTT. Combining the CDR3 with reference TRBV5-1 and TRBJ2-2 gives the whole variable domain KAGVTQTPRYLIKTRGQQVTLSCSPISGHRSVSWYQQTPGQGLQFLFEYFSETQRNKGNFPGRFSGRQFSNSRSEMNVSTLELGDSALYLCASSPQGANTGELFFGEGSRLTVL.

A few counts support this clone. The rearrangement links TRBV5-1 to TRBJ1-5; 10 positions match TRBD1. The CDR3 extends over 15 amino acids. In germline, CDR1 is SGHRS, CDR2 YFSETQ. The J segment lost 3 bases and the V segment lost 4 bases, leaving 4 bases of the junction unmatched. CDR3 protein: CASSLGQGNNQPQHF. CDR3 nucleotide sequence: TGCGCCAGCAGCCTGGGACAGGGGAACAATCAGCCCCAGCATTTT.

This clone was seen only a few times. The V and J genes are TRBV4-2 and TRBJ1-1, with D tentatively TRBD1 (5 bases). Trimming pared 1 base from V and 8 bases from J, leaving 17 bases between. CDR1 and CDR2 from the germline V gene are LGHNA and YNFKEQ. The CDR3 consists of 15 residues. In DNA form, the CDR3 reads TGTGCCAGCAGCCAAGTATGGGGCACAACAGAAGAAGCTTTCTTT. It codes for CASSQVWGTTEEAFF.

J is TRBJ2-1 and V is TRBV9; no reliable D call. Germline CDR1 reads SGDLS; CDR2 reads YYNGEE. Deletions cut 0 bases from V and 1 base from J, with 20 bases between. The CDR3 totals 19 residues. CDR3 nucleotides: TGTGCCAGCAGCGTAGAACCCCCTCGGAGCGCCTATTCCTACAATGAGCAGTTCTTC. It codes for CASSVEPPRSAYSYNEQFF.

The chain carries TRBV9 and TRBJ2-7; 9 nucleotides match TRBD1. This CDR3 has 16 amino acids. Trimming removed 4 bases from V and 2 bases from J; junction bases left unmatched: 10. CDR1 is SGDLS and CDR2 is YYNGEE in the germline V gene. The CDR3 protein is CASSPWDRASPYEQYF. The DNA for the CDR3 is TGTGCCAGCAGCCCCTGGGACAGGGCTTCTCCCTACGAGCAGTACTTC. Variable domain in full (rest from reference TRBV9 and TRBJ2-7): DSGVTQTPKHLITATGQRVTLRCSPRSGDLSVYWYQQSLDQGLQFLIQYYNGEERAKGNILERFSAQQFPDLHSELNLSSLELGDSALYFCASSPWDRASPYEQYFGPGTRLTVT.

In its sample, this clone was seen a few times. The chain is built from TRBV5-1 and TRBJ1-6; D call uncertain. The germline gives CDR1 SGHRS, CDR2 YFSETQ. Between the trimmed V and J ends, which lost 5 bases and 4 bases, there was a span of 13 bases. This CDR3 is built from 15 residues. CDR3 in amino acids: CASSFGEEYNSPLHF. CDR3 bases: TGCGCCAGCAGTTTCGGGGAGGAGTATAATTCACCCCTCCACTTT.

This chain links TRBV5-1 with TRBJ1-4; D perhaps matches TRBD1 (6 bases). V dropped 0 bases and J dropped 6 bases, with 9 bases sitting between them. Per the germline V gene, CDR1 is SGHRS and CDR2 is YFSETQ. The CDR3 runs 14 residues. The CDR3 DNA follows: TGCGCCAGCAGCTTGGGGGGGCGACATGAAAAACTGTTTTTT. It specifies CASSLGGRHEKLFF. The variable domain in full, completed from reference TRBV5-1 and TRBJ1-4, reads KAGVTQTPRYLIKTRGQQVTLSCSPISGHRSVSWYQQTPGQGLQFLFEYFSETQRNKGNFPGRFSGRQFSNSRSEMNVSTLELGDSALYLCASSLGGRHEKLFFGSGTQLSVL.

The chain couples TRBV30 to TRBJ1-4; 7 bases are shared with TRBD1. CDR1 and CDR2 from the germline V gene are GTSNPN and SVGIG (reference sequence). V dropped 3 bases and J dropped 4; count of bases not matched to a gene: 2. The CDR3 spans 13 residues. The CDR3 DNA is TGTGCCTGGAGCGGACAGGTTAATGAAAAACTGTTTTTT. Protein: CAWSGQVNEKLFF.

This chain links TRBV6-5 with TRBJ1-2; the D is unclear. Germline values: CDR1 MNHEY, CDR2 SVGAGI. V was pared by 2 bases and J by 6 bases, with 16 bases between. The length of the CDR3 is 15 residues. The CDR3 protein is CASSYSGRRVNGYTF. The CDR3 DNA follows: TGTGCCAGCAGTTACAGCGGCCGGCGTGTTAATGGCTACACCTTC.

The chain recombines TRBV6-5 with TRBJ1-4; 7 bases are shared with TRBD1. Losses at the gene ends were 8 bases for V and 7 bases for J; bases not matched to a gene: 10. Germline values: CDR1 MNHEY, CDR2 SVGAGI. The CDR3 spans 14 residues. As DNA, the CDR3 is TGTGCCAGCGGCAGGGACAGTCCTGGTGAAAAACTGTTTTTT. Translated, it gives CASGRDSPGEKLFF.

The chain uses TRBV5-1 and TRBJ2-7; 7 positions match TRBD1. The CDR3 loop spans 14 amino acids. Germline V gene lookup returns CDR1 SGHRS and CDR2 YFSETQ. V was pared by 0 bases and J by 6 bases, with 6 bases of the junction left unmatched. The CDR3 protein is CASSLGGGSREQYF. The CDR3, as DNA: TGCGCCAGCAGCTTGGGAGGGGGCTCTCGCGAGCAGTACTTC.